The 29 T cell receptor beta chains in this list originate from one sample, sequenced in a study of glioma-infiltrating T cells. Using RNA template, CDR3s of TCR alpha and beta were amplified with iRepertoire arm-PCR. One entry per CDR3 protein, called by TCRdb with MiXCR from the multiplex PCR reads. The table records under 150,000 distinct CDR3 sequences, about 22% of them present only once. Sequencing used glioma tissue, nonneoplastic brain tissue, or PBMCs (not recorded which). These receptors were obtained from a human donor with low-grade glioma or glioblastoma, undergoing nonglioma brain surgery, or in good health (not recorded which).

This clonotype has ten or more counts. The chain uses TRBV28 and TRBJ2-7, with D perhaps TRBD1 or TRBD2 (7 bases each). CDR3 length: 14 residues. Trimming took 3 bases from V and 4 from J, leaving 13 bases between them. Per the germline V gene, CDR1 is MDHEN and CDR2 is SYDVKM. The CDR3 region is CASSLGGGTYEQYV. DNA of the CDR3: TGTGCCAGCAGTTTGGGAGGGGGCACTTACGAGCAGTACGTC.

CDR3 amino acids: CASRTTGPNEKLFF. The CDR3 nucleotides read TGTGCCAGCAGAACGACAGGGCCTAATGAAAAACTGTTTTTT. V usage is TRBV6-1 and J usage is TRBJ1-4, with 7 bases aligning to TRBD1. This CDR3 comprises 14 residues. Losses at the gene ends were 6 bases for V and 3 bases for J; bases not matched to a gene: 4. CDR1 is MNHNS, CDR2 SASEGT, per germline.

The chain couples TRBV28 to TRBJ1-5; D may be TRBD1 (5 bases). CDR3 length: 16 amino acids. V lost 6 bases and J 4 bases, leaving 19 bases between the germline ends. Germline V CDR1 and CDR2: MDHEN, SYDVKM. The DNA of the CDR3 is TGTGCCAGCAGAATTACCTCGGGCAGGGCAAATCAGCCCCAGCATTTT. Its translation is CASRITSGRANQPQHF.

The genes are TRBV7-9 and TRBJ2-3, with 7 positions matching TRBD1. V lost 5 bases and J lost 0; bases outside the gene matches: 11. The V gene's germline CDR1 is SEHNR and CDR2 FQNEAQ (reference sequence). The length of the CDR3 is 17 residues. DNA of the CDR3: TGTGCCAGCAGCGTTACCGGGACAGTTATGAGCACAGATACGCAGTATTTT. As protein: CASSVTGTVMSTDTQYF.

This clonotype was seen at least ten times. This chain joins TRBV20-1 and TRBJ2-7; 8 bases match TRBD2. The CDR3 spans 15 residues. Germline CDR1 reads DFQATT; CDR2 reads SNEGSKA (reference sequence). V lost 0 bases and J lost 3; bases outside the gene matches: 7. CDR3 coding DNA: TGCAGTGCTAGAGATCGGGCTAGCGGGTTCTACGAGCAGTACGTC. Its translation: CSARDRASGFYEQYV.

The CDR3 nucleotides are TGCGCCAGCAGTCCTAAAGGAGCTAGCACAGATACGCAGTATTTT. The encoded protein is CASSPKGASTDTQYF. V usage is TRBV10-2 and J usage is TRBJ2-3; D is uncertain. Trimming took off 5 bases at V and 0 bases at J, with 12 bases between the two ends. The CDR3 spans 15 residues. CDR1 is WSHSY and CDR2 is SAAADI in the germline V gene.

V and J are TRBV3-1 and TRBJ2-7; D is unresolved. Per the germline V gene, CDR1 is LGHDT and CDR2 is YNNKEL (reference sequence). V was pared by 3 bases and J by 6 bases, with 12 bases between. The CDR3 length is 13 residues. The CDR3 is CASSQFGFSEQYV. The CDR3 region has the DNA TGTGCCAGCAGCCAGTTCGGATTTAGCGAGCAGTACGTC.

This clonotype was observed a handful of times. V usage is TRBV6-1 and J usage is TRBJ2-1; 11 bases align to TRBD2. The CDR3 runs 14 residues. Germline lookup yields CDR1 MNHNS and CDR2 SASEGT. Trimming at V came to 8 bases and at J to 7 bases, leaving 7 bases not matched to a gene. The CDR3 reads CASRTSGGKNEQFF. CDR3 nucleotide sequence: TGTGCCAGCCGCACTAGCGGGGGCAAAAATGAGCAGTTCTTC.

This clonotype appeared once. This sequence joins TRBV14 and TRBJ1-2, with D possibly TRBD1 on 6 matching bases. The V end lost 2 bases, the J end lost 5 bases, and 9 bases lay between the germline ends. CDR1 is SGHDN, CDR2 FVKESK, per germline. CDR3 size: 13 residues. The CDR3 nucleotides read TGTGCCAGCAGCCAACAGGGGCCTTATGGCTACACCTTC. It translates to CASSQQGPYGYTF.

The chain has TRBV18 and TRBJ2-7; unclear D gene. V was shortened by 0 bases and J by 2 bases, with 8 bases between the two germline ends. The CDR3 runs to 14 residues. The germline V gene has CDR1 KGHSH and CDR2 LQKENI. The CDR3 spells CASSPPSLAYEQYV. CDR3 in DNA: TGTGCCAGCTCACCACCGAGTCTAGCCTACGAGCAGTACGTC.

This clonotype was observed many times. V usage is TRBV6-1 and J usage is TRBJ1-2; TRBD1 might be the D (5 bases). V dropped 5 bases and J dropped 8 bases, with 30 bases sitting between them. The CDR3 spans 18 residues. CDR1 MNHNS and CDR2 SASEGT come from the germline V gene. This CDR3 is CASSPYPRQSFPIGGYTF. The CDR3 nucleotides are TGTGCCAGCAGTCCCTATCCACGACAGTCATTTCCGATTGGGGGCTACACCTTC.

Worth noting for this clonotype: Given the absence of the conserved phenylalanine or tryptophan at the CDR3 end, a read error is likely. The genes are TRBV5-6 and TRBJ2-3, with D hard to call. V lost 3 bases to trimming and J lost 2 bases, with 13 bases between them. Germline V gives CDR1 SGHDT, CDR2 YYEEEE. This CDR3 comprises 15 residues. The CDR3 DNA sequence: TGTGCCAGCAGCTACGACCTTCAAGCCACAGATACGCAGTATTCT. Its translation: CASSYDLQATDTQYS.

V is TRBV7-2 and J is TRBJ2-1; D may be TRBD1 or TRBD2 (5 bases each). The CDR3 loop spans 16 amino acids. Trimming shortened V by 3 bases and J by 9 bases, and 21 bases separated the two germline ends. Germline CDR1 reads SGHTA; CDR2 reads FQGNSA. The CDR3 region has the DNA TGTGCCAGCAGCTTGCTCCCCTCCAATCGTGGGGGTGAGCAGTTCTTC. Translating it yields CASSLLPSNRGGEQFF.

The rearrangement uses TRBV5-6 and TRBJ2-6, with D uncertain. V lost 4 bases to trimming and J lost 0 bases, with 8 bases between them. Looked up from germline, CDR1 is SGHDT and CDR2 is YYEEEE. This CDR3 has 15 amino acids. The CDR3, as DNA: TGTGCCAGCAGCGGCAGGAGCTCTGGGGCCAACGTCCTGACTTTC. This codes for CASSGRSSGANVLTF.

This clonotype occurred a few times. The V gene is TRBV18, the J gene TRBJ2-7; TRBD1 might be the D (5 bases). The CDR3 consists of 13 residues. Germline loops: CDR1 KGHSH, CDR2 LQKENI. Trimming stripped 6 bases from V and 3 bases from J, with 12 bases between. CDR3 nucleotides: TGTGCCAGCTCCCCAGGGTTAGGCTACGAGCAGTACGTC. Translating it yields CASSPGLGYEQYV.

This clonotype has a handful of counts. The J gene is TRBJ2-5, the V gene TRBV20-1; 8 bases are shared with TRBD2. Germline-derived CDR1 and CDR2 are DFQATT and SNEGSKA (reference sequence). V was clipped by 0 bases and J by 2 bases; unmatched bases: 14. CDR3 length equals 18 residues. The chain's CDR3 is CSARDRPRTLAGQETQYF. CDR3 nucleotides: TGCAGTGCTAGAGATCGCCCTAGGACTTTAGCGGGGCAAGAGACCCAGTACTTC.

The chain combines TRBV3-1 with TRBJ1-2; 7 positions agree with TRBD1. Looked up from germline, CDR1 is LGHDT and CDR2 is YNNKEL (reference sequence). This CDR3 region has 14 residues. V was clipped by 4 bases and J by 6 bases; unmatched bases: 8. The CDR3 DNA is TGTGCCAGCAGCCGGAAGCAGGGGGTGGATGGCTACACCTTC. It is translated as CASSRKQGVDGYTF.

The chain couples TRBV9 to TRBJ2-3, with 10 bases that match TRBD2. CDR1 is SGDLS and CDR2 is YYNGEE in the germline V gene. The ends lost 2 bases at V and 6 bases at J; junction bases unmatched: 6. The CDR3 length is 15 residues. CDR3 in amino acids: CASSVGLAGVDTQYF. The CDR3 DNA is TGTGCCAGCAGCGTTGGCCTAGCGGGGGTGGATACGCAGTATTTT.

To note about this clonotype: One junction end does not reproduce the germline sequence, and a read error may be involved. The chain carries TRBV6-1 and TRBJ1-1; 7 bases agree with TRBD1. Per germline, CDR1 MNHNS and CDR2 SASEGT. This CDR3 has 14 residues. CDR3 protein: CAISYAGGNTEAFF. CDR3 bases: TGTGCCATCAGTTATGCAGGGGGAAACACTGAAGCTTTCTTT.

The V gene is TRBV20-1, the J gene TRBJ1-3; unclear D gene. Germline lookup yields CDR1 DFQATT and CDR2 SNEGSKA (reference sequence). V shed 3 bases and J shed 2 bases, with 14 bases lying between them. CDR3 size: 15 residues. CDR3 protein: CSASPSAGAGNTIYF. For the CDR3, the DNA is TGCAGTGCTAGCCCCTCAGCGGGAGCTGGAAACACCATATATTTT.

This clonotype was detected only a few times. The chain is built from TRBV12-3 or TRBV12-4 and TRBJ2-1, with D uncertain. CDR3 length: 12 amino acids. The V end lost 3 bases, the J end lost 4 bases, and 4 bases lay between the germline ends. The CDR3 DNA reads as TGTGCCAGCAGTTTGTGGTACAATGAGCAGTTCTTC. It codes for CASSLWYNEQFF.

This chain uses TRBV3-1 with TRBJ2-3; TRBD1 is a possible D gene (6 bases). The CDR3 extends over 14 amino acids. The germline V and J ends were trimmed by 2 bases and 4 bases, with 10 bases remaining between them. The germline gives CDR1 LGHDT, CDR2 YNNKEL (reference sequence). For the CDR3, the DNA is TGTGCCAGCAGCCAACCATACAGGGCAGATACGCAGTATTTT. Protein sequence: CASSQPYRADTQYF.

V and J are TRBV2 and TRBJ1-2; no reliable D call. CDR1 SNHLY and CDR2 FYNNEI come from the germline V gene. The CDR3 has 15 amino acids. Trimming left V 2 bases short and J 4 bases short, with 14 bases between. Written as DNA, the CDR3 is TGTGCCAGCAGTGAAAACCGCGGCAAAAGCTATGGCTACACCTTC. This codes for CASSENRGKSYGYTF.

This clonotype was seen more than once but under ten times. The chain employs TRBV7-9 and TRBJ2-3; tentative D call: TRBD2 (6 bases). Germline V gene sequence: CDR1 SEHNR, CDR2 FQNEAQ (reference sequence). V lost 5 bases, J lost 6 bases, and 18 bases lay in between. The CDR3 length is 15 residues. CDR3 loop: CASSPTAGISDTQYF. The DNA for the CDR3 is TGTGCCAGCAGCCCAACCGCGGGAATCTCGGATACGCAGTATTTT.

This clonotype was picked up a small number of times. The V and J genes are TRBV7-9 and TRBJ2-5; 8 bases fit TRBD1. Germline-derived CDR1 and CDR2 are SEHNR and FQNEAQ (reference sequence). The CDR3 length is 14 residues. V shed 1 base and J 6 bases; nucleotides not matched to a gene: 4. The CDR3: CASSLGTGNQTQYF. CDR3 DNA sequence: TGTGCCAGCAGCTTAGGGACAGGGAATCAGACCCAGTACTTC.

This sequence joins TRBV7-2 and TRBJ2-3, with TRBD1 matching over 12 bases. The CDR3 consists of 15 residues. J gave up 6 bases and V 5 bases, and 6 bases lay outside the gene matches. Germline V lookup: CDR1 SGHTA, CDR2 FQGNSA. The CDR3 reads CASSPGQGAIDTQYF. The CDR3 DNA follows: TGTGCCAGCAGCCCGGGACAGGGGGCGATTGATACGCAGTATTTT.

In its sample, this clonotype was seen once. This chain links TRBV19 with TRBJ2-5, with no clear D. The CDR3 is 14 amino acids. CDR1 LNHDA and CDR2 SQIVND come from the germline V gene (reference sequence). V shed 3 bases and J shed 1 base, with 9 bases lying between them. In nucleotides, the CDR3 is TGTGCCAGTAGTATGGGTCTCTTCCAAGAGACCCAGTACTTC. It encodes CASSMGLFQETQYF. The whole variable domain, filled in from reference TRBV19 and TRBJ2-5, reads DGGITQSPKYLFRKEGQNVTLSCEQNLNHDAMYWYRQDPGQGLRLIYYSQIVNDFQKGDIAEGYSVSREKKESFPLTVTSAQKNPTAFYLCASSMGLFQETQYFGPGTRLLVL.

This clonotype was recorded at least ten times. The V gene is TRBV27, the J gene TRBJ2-4, with 12 bases fitting TRBD2. The V gene's germline CDR1 is MNHEY and CDR2 SMNVEV (reference sequence). The CDR3 runs 16 residues. J gave up 1 base and V 6 bases, and 4 bases lay outside the gene matches. CDR3 in amino acids: CASRPGLAGAKNIQYF. CDR3 nucleotide sequence: TGTGCCAGCAGACCGGGACTAGCGGGCGCCAAAAACATTCAGTACTTC.

This clonotype was recorded many times. This sequence joins TRBV2 and TRBJ1-2; the D is unclear. In germline, CDR1 is SNHLY, CDR2 FYNNEI. The length of the CDR3 is 15 residues. Trimming removed 4 bases from V and 2 bases from J, with 14 bases in between. CDR3 DNA: TGTGCCAGCAGTGGTTTAATCCCGGCGAACTATGGCTACACCTTC. This sequence encodes CASSGLIPANYGYTF.